This T cell receptor beta chain comes out of a study of blood T cell repertoires in COVID-19. Clones were read by immunoSEQ multiplex PCR, and TCRdb kept only the in-frame ones, dropping some. The table has 95,000 to 130,000 clones, approximately 82% seen once; the top ten hold approximately 7.6%. Germline V gene lookup returns CDR1 SGHRS and CDR2 YFSETQ. The CDR3 covers 15 residues. J gave up 1 base and V 2 bases, and 2 bases lay outside the gene matches. The rearrangement joins TRBV5-1 to TRBJ2-3; 9 positions match TRBD1. Sequencing was performed on peripheral blood. This receptor was obtained from a man in his 70s with active or convalescent COVID-19. The CDR3 region has the DNA TGCGCCAGCAGCTTACAGGGGGCAGGCACAGATACGCAGTATTTT. It specifies CASSLQGAGTDTQYF.